Below, 27 T cell receptor beta chains from the same sample are listed, as sequenced in a study of blood T cell repertoires in COVID-19. Sequencing used immunoSEQ multiplex PCR; TCRdb keeps in-frame clones, though not all of them. The table includes fewer than 70,000 clones, around 87% detected once. The sequenced sample was peripheral blood. The receptors derive from a man aged 50 to 60 with acute or convalescent COVID-19.

V and J are TRBV6-4 and TRBJ2-2, with 8 bases lining up with TRBD2. The CDR3 extends over 13 amino acids. The V and J ends lost 7 bases and 7 bases, in that order; junction bases with no gene match: 5. In germline, CDR1 is MRHNA, CDR2 SNTAGT. The CDR3 coding sequence is TGTGCCAGCAAGGAGCGGGAGCACGGGGAGCTGTTTTTT. This translates into CASKEREHGELFF.

The CDR3 is CASSLWGQKETQYF. DNA for the CDR3: TGTGCCAGCAGCTTATGGGGACAGAAAGAGACCCAGTACTTC. This sequence joins TRBV7-2 and TRBJ2-5, with 7 bases fitting TRBD1. The CDR3 has 14 amino acids. Germline V gene lookup returns CDR1 SGHTA and CDR2 FQGNSA. V lost 2 bases and J lost 3; bases outside the gene matches: 3.

This chain links TRBV15 with TRBJ2-7; possibly TRBD1 for D (5 bases). This CDR3 spans 14 amino acids. Trimming took 1 base from V and 3 from J, leaving 10 bases between them. Germline CDR1 is LNHNV and CDR2 is YYDKDF (reference sequence). This CDR3 reads CATSRVKGYYEQYF. CDR3 coding DNA: TGTGCCACCAGCAGAGTGAAGGGGTACTACGAGCAGTACTTC.

The chain couples TRBV6-5 to TRBJ2-5; 10 nucleotides align to TRBD2. The CDR3 length is 15 residues. Germline CDR1 reads MNHEY; CDR2 reads SVGAGI. With 6 bases clipped from V and 2 bases from J, the junction kept 6 bases outside the gene matches. CDR3 in amino acids: CASRRTSGVQETQYF. DNA for the CDR3: TGTGCCAGCAGACGGACTAGCGGAGTTCAAGAGACCCAGTACTTC.

The rearrangement links TRBV7-2 to TRBJ2-7; no definite D call. Looked up from germline, CDR1 is SGHTA and CDR2 is FQGNSA. Trimming took 3 bases from V and 3 from J, leaving 6 bases between them. The CDR3 covers 12 residues. The CDR3 region is CASSLPGYEQYF. The CDR3 DNA follows: TGTGCCAGCAGCTTGCCCGGCTACGAGCAGTACTTC. The variable domain in full, with the rest retrieved from reference TRBV7-2 and TRBJ2-7, is GAGVSQSPSNKVTEKGKDVELRCDPISGHTALYWYRQSLGQGLEFLIYFQGNSAPDKSGLPSDRFSAERTGGSVSTLTIQRTQQEDSAVYLCASSLPGYEQYFGPGTRLTVT.

The chain recombines TRBV7-9 with TRBJ2-5, with TRBD2 as a possible D gene (5 bases). The germline CDR1 and CDR2 sequences are SEHNR and FQNEAQ (reference sequence). The length of the CDR3 is 14 residues. The V end was cut by 1 base, the J end by 1 base, with 7 bases between. The CDR3 loop reads CASSLGSAQETQYF. The CDR3 coding sequence is TGTGCCAGCAGCTTAGGTAGCGCCCAAGAGACCCAGTACTTC. Looking up the rest from reference TRBV7-9 and TRBJ2-5 gives the full variable domain: DTGVSQNPRHKITKRGQNVTFRCDPISEHNRLYWYRQTLGQGPEFLTYFQNEAQLEKSRLLSDRFSAERPKGSFSTLEIQRTEQGDSAMYLCASSLGSAQETQYFGPGTRLLVL.

The chain carries TRBV7-9 and TRBJ1-2, with 8 bases fitting TRBD1. With V trimmed by 5 bases and J by 2 bases, 10 bases remained unmatched. Germline values: CDR1 SEHNR, CDR2 FQNEAQ (reference sequence). The CDR3 runs 16 residues. CDR3 DNA sequence: TGTGCCAGCAGCACATCGACAGGGGTTGTAAACTATGGCTACACCTTC. Its protein product is CASSTSTGVVNYGYTF.

The CDR3 nucleotides are TGTGCCAGCTCACCCCTGACAGGAACGTCTTCTGGAAACACCATATATTTT. Its protein product is CASSPLTGTSSGNTIYF. The chain recombines TRBV18 with TRBJ1-3; TRBD1 is a possible D gene (6 bases). V was shortened by 3 bases and J by 1 base, with 16 bases between the two germline ends. Germline CDR1 and CDR2: KGHSH and LQKENI. The CDR3 covers 17 residues.

This sequence joins TRBV18 and TRBJ1-4; 10 nucleotides match TRBD1. The CDR3 is 17 amino acids. The V gene end was trimmed by 4 bases and the J gene end by 0 bases; junction bases not matched to a gene: 5. CDR1 is KGHSH, CDR2 LQKENI, per germline. CDR3 sequence reads: CASSQDRGWSTNEKLFF. The CDR3 bases are TGTGCCAGCTCACAGGACAGGGGGTGGTCAACTAATGAAAAACTGTTTTTT.

This clone has a handful of counts. The V call is TRBV6-4, the J call TRBJ2-1; D is perhaps TRBD1 (5 bases). V was shortened by 2 bases and J by 1 base, with 12 bases between the two germline ends. The CDR3 has 16 residues. CDR1 and CDR2 (germline): MRHNA, SNTAGT. The CDR3 region has the DNA TGTGCCAGCAGTGACGGACAACTCCAATCCTACAATGAGCAGTTCTTC. Its protein product is CASSDGQLQSYNEQFF.

For the CDR3, the DNA is TGTGCCTGGAGCAGGGGCCACTCTGGAAACACCATATATTTT. Translating gives CAWSRGHSGNTIYF. This chain connects TRBV30 to TRBJ1-3, with D perhaps matching TRBD1 (6 bases). V lost 3 bases and J lost 0, with 9 bases in between. The germline gives CDR1 GTSNPN, CDR2 SVGIG (reference sequence). The CDR3 spans 14 residues. Filled out from reference TRBV30 and TRBJ1-3, the complete variable domain reads SQTIHQWPATLVQPVGSPLSLECTVEGTSNPNLYWYRQAAGRGLQLLFYSVGIGQISSEVPQNLSASRPQDRQFILSSKKLLLSDSGFYLCAWSRGHSGNTIYFGEGSWLTVV.

The rearrangement joins TRBV4-1 to TRBJ2-1; 11 nucleotides match TRBD2. This CDR3 contains 16 residues. Germline-derived CDR1 and CDR2 are MGHRA and YSYEKL. Germline trimming cut 1 base from V and 4 bases from J; bases unmatched to any gene: 3. CDR3 sequence: CASSQVRLAGYNEQFF. CDR3 bases: TGCGCCAGCAGCCAAGTCCGACTAGCGGGATACAATGAGCAGTTCTTC.

The V gene is TRBV19, the J gene TRBJ1-4; TRBD1 agrees at 7 bases. The CDR3 sequence is 14 residues long. Germline CDR1 reads LNHDA; CDR2 reads SQIVND (reference sequence). J gave up 6 bases and V 6 bases, and 7 bases lay outside the gene matches. The DNA of the CDR3 is TGTGCCAGTAGCCGGGACAGATGGGATGAAAAACTGTTTTTT. Amino acids: CASSRDRWDEKLFF. Using reference TRBV19 and TRBJ1-4 for the parts outside the CDR3, the full variable domain is DGGITQSPKYLFRKEGQNVTLSCEQNLNHDAMYWYRQDPGQGLRLIYYSQIVNDFQKGDIAEGYSVSREKKESFPLTVTSAQKNPTAFYLCASSRDRWDEKLFFGSGTQLSVL.

The rearrangement uses TRBV18 and TRBJ1-5; D is unclear. Germline values: CDR1 KGHSH, CDR2 LQKENI. The V end was cut by 1 base, the J end by 3 bases, with 10 bases between. The CDR3 consists of 15 residues. The CDR3 nucleotides are TGTGCCAGCTCACCACGAAACAGTCACAATCAGCCCCAGCATTTT. Protein sequence: CASSPRNSHNQPQHF.

This rearrangement joins TRBV4-1 to TRBJ1-3; 7 bases align to TRBD1. The CDR3 covers 17 residues. The V gene end was trimmed by 1 base and the J gene end by 0 bases; junction bases not matched to a gene: 6. Germline V CDR1 and CDR2: MGHRA, YSYEKL. The CDR3 here is CASSQVPGQYSGNTIYF. CDR3 nucleotide sequence: TGCGCCAGCAGCCAAGTACCGGGACAGTACTCTGGAAACACCATATATTTT.

V gene TRBV18 combines with J gene TRBJ1-1; D is ambiguous. The CDR3 consists of 15 residues. V was clipped by 3 bases and J by 3 bases, with 14 bases between them. Germline values: CDR1 KGHSH, CDR2 LQKENI. The DNA for the CDR3 is TGTGCCAGCTCACCCCTAGGAGGAGTGGACACTGAAGCTTTCTTT. Translating it yields CASSPLGGVDTEAFF.

To note about this clone: At one of its ends the junction is not consistent with the germline gene, which may arise from a read error. The chain couples TRBV19 to TRBJ1-5, with 10 bases aligning to TRBD1. Looked up from germline, CDR1 is LNHDA and CDR2 is SQIVND (reference sequence). This CDR3 region has 16 residues. The CDR3 DNA reads TGTGCCAGTAGCATAGGGGACAGGGGAGTGCATCAGCCCCAGCATTTT. This gives the protein CASSIGDRGVHQPQHF.

This chain links TRBV7-2 with TRBJ2-1; the D gene is possibly TRBD1 (6 bases). Per germline, CDR1 SGHTA and CDR2 FQGNSA. This CDR3 spans 15 amino acids. V lost 2 bases and J lost 2, with 10 bases in between. CDR3 amino acids: CASSLTPGAYNEQFF. CDR3 DNA: TGTGCCAGCAGCTTAACCCCAGGGGCCTACAATGAGCAGTTCTTC. The full variable domain, its missing parts supplied by reference TRBV7-2 and TRBJ2-1, is GAGVSQSPSNKVTEKGKDVELRCDPISGHTALYWYRQSLGQGLEFLIYFQGNSAPDKSGLPSDRFSAERTGGSVSTLTIQRTQQEDSAVYLCASSLTPGAYNEQFFGPGTRLTVL.

This clone has just a few counts. The chain joins TRBV29-1 to TRBJ2-3; TRBD2 is a possible D gene (7 bases). The ends were cut back, 1 base at V and 6 bases at J, with 29 bases in the middle. Germline V CDR1 and CDR2: SQVTM, ANQGSEA. The CDR3 sequence is 19 residues long. CDR3 bases: TGCAGCGTTGAAGGGTTGGGAGGGACACACCCTATTGGGAGGGATACGCAGTATTTT. Amino acids: CSVEGLGGTHPIGRDTQYF.

The chain carries TRBV28 and TRBJ2-1; a weak D match, TRBD2 (6 bases). Germline V gene lookup returns CDR1 MDHEN and CDR2 SYDVKM. The CDR3 is 14 residues long. V lost 7 bases and J 4 bases, leaving 14 bases between the germline ends. Written as DNA, the CDR3 is TGTGCCAGCAAACCGGGAGTCTATTACAATGAGCAGTTCTTC. It encodes CASKPGVYYNEQFF.

This chain uses TRBV19 with TRBJ1-1; the match to TRBD1 covers 7 bases. The CDR3 has 15 amino acids. CDR1 is LNHDA and CDR2 is SQIVND in the germline V gene (reference sequence). V shed 7 bases, J shed 0 bases, and the junction held 8 bases outside the gene matches. Here the CDR3 DNA reads TGTGCCAGTACCCCTTGGGGACAGTTGAACACTGAAGCTTTCTTT. As protein: CASTPWGQLNTEAFF.

The chain combines TRBV24-1 with TRBJ2-3, with 13 bases that match TRBD2. The CDR3 is 18 amino acids. Germline CDR1 KGHDR, CDR2 SFDVKD. The junction had 7 bases not matched to a gene; V was cut back by 3 bases and J by 2 bases. The chain's CDR3 is CATSDPWTSGRFTDTQYF. The CDR3 DNA reads as TGTGCCACCAGTGATCCTTGGACTAGCGGGAGATTCACAGATACGCAGTATTTT.

Of note for this clone: The sample carries other DNA sequences with the same CDR3. The V gene is TRBV5-4, the J gene TRBJ2-5; 13 nucleotides match TRBD2. The CDR3 contains 15 residues. Germline assignment: CDR1 SGHNT and CDR2 YYREEE (reference sequence). Trimming cost V 4 bases and J 2 bases; bases outside gene matches: 2. CDR3 in DNA: TGTGCCAGCAGCAAGGGACTAGCGGGACAAGAGACCCAGTACTTC. It codes for CASSKGLAGQETQYF.

This clone showed up just once. V and J are TRBV7-9 and TRBJ2-4; possibly TRBD1 for D (5 bases). This CDR3 is built from 17 residues. Trimming shortened V by 1 base and J by 5 bases, and 18 bases separated the two germline ends. Germline V gene data show CDR1 as SEHNR and CDR2 as FQNEAQ (reference sequence). CDR3 sequence: CASSLEGRQQVQNIQYF. The DNA for the CDR3 is TGTGCCAGCAGCTTAGAGGGGCGTCAACAGGTTCAAAACATTCAGTACTTC.

This chain links TRBV27 with TRBJ2-7, with D unclear. V gave up 3 bases and J gave up 1 base, with 10 bases separating them. Germline V gives CDR1 MNHEY, CDR2 SMNVEV (reference sequence). This CDR3 is built from 14 residues. CDR3 in DNA: TGTGCCAGCAGTTTTTATGGAGATTCCTACGAGCAGTACTTC. Translated: CASSFYGDSYEQYF.

V and J are TRBV3-1 (or the pseudogene TRBV3-2) and TRBJ1-5; 7 bases are a match to TRBD1. CDR1 is LGHDT and CDR2 is YNNKEL in the germline V gene (reference sequence). This CDR3 is 13 amino acids long. With V trimmed by 2 bases and J by 5 bases, 0 bases remained unmatched. The chain's CDR3 is CASSQTGDQPQHF. The DNA for the CDR3 is TGTGCCAGCAGCCAAACAGGGGATCAGCCCCAGCATTTT.

CDR3 amino acids: CASRRDSNNSPLHF. The CDR3 DNA is TGTGCCAGCAGACGGGACAGCAATAATTCACCCCTCCACTTT. The chain combines TRBV28 with TRBJ1-6; 7 nucleotides line up with TRBD1. The CDR3 runs 14 residues. Trimming cost V 6 bases and J 5 bases; bases outside gene matches: 4. Germline CDR1 and CDR2: MDHEN and SYDVKM.